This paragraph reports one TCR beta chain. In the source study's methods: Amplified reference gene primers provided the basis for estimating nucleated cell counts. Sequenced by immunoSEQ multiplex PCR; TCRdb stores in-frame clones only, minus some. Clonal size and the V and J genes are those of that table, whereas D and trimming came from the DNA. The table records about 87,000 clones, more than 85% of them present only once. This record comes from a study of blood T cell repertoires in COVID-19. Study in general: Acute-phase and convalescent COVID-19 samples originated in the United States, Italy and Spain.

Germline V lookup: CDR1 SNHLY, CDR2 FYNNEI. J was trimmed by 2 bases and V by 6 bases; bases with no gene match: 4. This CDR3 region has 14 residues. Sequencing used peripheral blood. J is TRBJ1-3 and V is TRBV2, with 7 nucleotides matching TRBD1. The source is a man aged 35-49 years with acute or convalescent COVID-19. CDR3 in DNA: TGTGCCAGCAGGTCCGGGACAGCTGGAAACACCATATATTTT. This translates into CASRSGTAGNTIYF. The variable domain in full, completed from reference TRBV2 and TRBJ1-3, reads EPEVTQTPSHQVTQMGQEVILRCVPISNHLYFYWYRQILGQKVEFLVSFYNNEISEKSEIFDDQFSVERPDGSNFTLKIRSTKLEDSAMYFCASRSGTAGNTIYFGEGSWLTVV.